This entry lists 30 T cell receptor beta chains sequenced from one sample in a study of blood T cell repertoires in COVID-19. This table comes from immunoSEQ multiplex PCR, and its TCRdb copy is limited to in-frame clones, with some not included. The table has 380,000 or so clones, around 90% seen once. Sequencing was performed on peripheral blood. Receptors originate from a man in his forties or fifties with acute or convalescent COVID-19.

The genes are TRBV10-3 and TRBJ2-1; 14 bases match TRBD2. This CDR3 comprises 16 residues. J was trimmed by 8 bases and V by 5 bases; bases with no gene match: 8. CDR1 and CDR2 from the germline V gene are ENHRY and SYGVKD. Here the CDR3 reads CAISSGTSGSSDEQFF. CDR3 bases: TGTGCCATCAGTTCGGGGACTAGCGGGAGCTCGGATGAGCAGTTCTTC.

The sample holds one count of this clone. The chain is built from TRBV7-9 and TRBJ1-1; D not resolved. With 5 bases removed from V and 1 base from J, the gap between germline ends came to 8 bases. Per the germline V gene, CDR1 is SEHNR and CDR2 is FQNEAQ (reference sequence). The CDR3 runs to 13 residues. The CDR3 spells CASSNRENTEAFF. The CDR3 coding sequence is TGTGCCAGCAGCAACAGAGAGAACACTGAAGCTTTCTTT.

The CDR3: CASSPSGGNYGYTF. CDR3 sequence (DNA): TGTGCCAGCAGTCCTTCCGGGGGTAACTATGGCTACACCTTC. This chain joins TRBV28 and TRBJ1-2, with D tentatively TRBD1 (5 bases). The germline CDR1 and CDR2 sequences are MDHEN and SYDVKM. This CDR3 spans 14 amino acids. Between the trimmed V and J ends, which lost 5 bases and 1 base, there was a span of 11 bases.

V is TRBV30 and J is TRBJ2-7; D uncertain. CDR3 length: 17 amino acids. Germline V gene data show CDR1 as GTSNPN and CDR2 as SVGIG (reference sequence). The V and J ends lost 0 bases and 1 base respectively, with 19 bases between them. The CDR3 is CAWSVEERYYESYEQYF. The DNA of the CDR3 is TGTGCCTGGAGTGTAGAGGAGAGGTACTACGAGTCCTACGAGCAGTACTTC. The whole variable domain, filled in from reference TRBV30 and TRBJ2-7, reads SQTIHQWPATLVQPVGSPLSLECTVEGTSNPNLYWYRQAAGRGLQLLFYSVGIGQISSEVPQNLSASRPQDRQFILSSKKLLLSDSGFYLCAWSVEERYYESYEQYFGPGTRLTVT.

The chain couples TRBV27 to TRBJ1-3; D is undetermined. V lost 4 bases, J lost 8 bases, and 15 bases lay in between. In germline, CDR1 is MNHEY, CDR2 SMNVEV (reference sequence). There are 14 residues in the CDR3. The CDR3 DNA is TGTGCCAGCAGTTCCGGCCTTTCCCGGGACACCATATATTTT. Amino acids: CASSSGLSRDTIYF.

V and J are TRBV11-2 and TRBJ2-1; 8 bases match TRBD1. Germline lookup yields CDR1 SGHAT and CDR2 FQNNGV. The CDR3 loop spans 15 amino acids. V was pared by 3 bases and J by 4 bases, with 5 bases of the junction left unmatched. The CDR3 DNA sequence: TGTGCCAGCAGCTTGTCGGGACAGGTTTACAATGAGCAGTTCTTC. Its translation is CASSLSGQVYNEQFF.

The chain recombines TRBV28 with TRBJ1-4; no definite D call. V lost 6 bases and J 1 base, leaving 15 bases between the germline ends. Germline V gene lookup returns CDR1 MDHEN and CDR2 SYDVKM. The CDR3 loop spans 16 amino acids. The CDR3 DNA is TGTGCCAGCAGCGCCCCCGCCGGGGAAACTAATGAAAAACTGTTTTTT. Amino acids: CASSAPAGETNEKLFF.

The V call is TRBV5-4, the J call TRBJ2-2; 11 positions match TRBD2. The V gene's germline CDR1 is SGHNT and CDR2 YYREEE (reference sequence). V dropped 2 bases and J dropped 3; count of bases not matched to a gene: 0. The CDR3 totals 15 residues. The CDR3 spells CASSLLAGDTGELFF. In DNA form, the CDR3 reads TGTGCCAGCAGCTTACTAGCGGGAGACACCGGGGAGCTGTTTTTT.

The V gene is TRBV19, the J gene TRBJ2-4; maybe TRBD1 (6 bases). This CDR3 spans 15 amino acids. The germline V and J ends were trimmed by 8 bases and 0 bases, with 14 bases remaining between them. Germline lookup yields CDR1 LNHDA and CDR2 SQIVND (reference sequence). CDR3 coding DNA: TGTGCCAGTGCGGACAGCGCCTTAGCCAAAAACATTCAGTACTTC. Residues: CASADSALAKNIQYF.

V gene TRBV2 combines with J gene TRBJ2-1; tentative D call: TRBD1 (6 bases). The CDR3 runs 15 residues. The germline V gene has CDR1 SNHLY and CDR2 FYNNEI. Trimming took off 6 bases at V and 4 bases at J, with 16 bases between the two ends. As DNA, the CDR3 is TGTGCCAGCAGGGGCGACAGGCCGGAGTACAATGAGCAGTTCTTC. Translated: CASRGDRPEYNEQFF. Based on the CDR3 plus reference TRBV2 and TRBJ2-1, the full variable domain is EPEVTQTPSHQVTQMGQEVILRCVPISNHLYFYWYRQILGQKVEFLVSFYNNEISEKSEIFDDQFSVERPDGSNFTLKIRSTKLEDSAMYFCASRGDRPEYNEQFFGPGTRLTVL.

This chain connects TRBV27 to TRBJ2-5; 13 nucleotides line up with TRBD2. The CDR3 consists of 16 residues. V gave up 4 bases and J gave up 2 bases; unmatched junction bases: 4. CDR1 is MNHEY and CDR2 is SMNVEV in the germline V gene (reference sequence). The CDR3 sequence is CASSSPGLAGQETQYF. DNA for the CDR3: TGTGCCAGCAGTTCCCCGGGACTAGCGGGACAAGAGACCCAGTACTTC.

The chain links TRBV7-8 to TRBJ1-4; 7 positions agree with TRBD1. Germline V lookup: CDR1 SGHVS, CDR2 FQNEAQ. With 4 bases clipped from V and 4 bases from J, the junction kept 6 bases outside the gene matches. CDR3 length: 15 amino acids. CDR3 in amino acids: CASSSIRGDNEKLFF. The CDR3 DNA reads TGTGCCAGCAGCTCAATCAGGGGGGATAATGAAAAACTGTTTTTT.

The rearrangement joins TRBV28 to TRBJ2-7, with D tentatively TRBD1 (6 bases). Germline V lookup: CDR1 MDHEN, CDR2 SYDVKM. CDR3 size: 15 residues. Trimming cost V 5 bases and J 2 bases, with 16 bases left between them. The CDR3 bases are TGTGCCAGCAGTGCCCCGCTCGGGGACACCTACGAGCAGTACTTC. It specifies CASSAPLGDTYEQYF.

The chain employs TRBV9 and TRBJ2-1; 8 positions agree with TRBD2. Germline V gene data show CDR1 as SGDLS and CDR2 as YYNGEE. The CDR3 is 15 residues long. J lost 5 bases, V lost 0 bases, and 4 bases had no gene match. DNA for the CDR3: TGTGCCAGCAGCGTAGCGGGGGGGCCTGACAATGAGCAGTTCTTC. This sequence encodes CASSVAGGPDNEQFF.

This chain links TRBV3-1 (or the pseudogene TRBV3-2) with TRBJ2-1; TRBD2 matches 10 bases. The junction had 7 bases not matched to a gene; V was cut back by 3 bases and J by 8 bases. The length of the CDR3 is 15 residues. Germline V gene sequence: CDR1 LGHDT, CDR2 YNNKEL (reference sequence). CDR3 sequence (DNA): TGTGCCAGCAGCCAGGGAGCGGGAGGGCCCCATGAGCAGTTCTTC. Its protein is CASSQGAGGPHEQFF.

The chain recombines TRBV9 with TRBJ2-1; 8 bases are shared with TRBD2. The CDR3 has 16 residues. In germline, CDR1 is SGDLS, CDR2 YYNGEE. V was clipped by 0 bases and J by 6 bases; unmatched bases: 8. CDR3 region: CASSVDPGGPGNEQFF. In DNA form, the CDR3 reads TGTGCCAGCAGCGTAGACCCGGGGGGGCCAGGCAATGAGCAGTTCTTC.

In DNA form, the CDR3 reads TGTGCCAGCAGCCTTACCGGGACAGGGGAGGACCAGCCCCAGCATTTT. Translated: CASSLTGTGEDQPQHF. The rearrangement joins TRBV3-1 (or the pseudogene TRBV3-2) to TRBJ1-5, with 10 bases matching TRBD1. J was trimmed by 7 bases and V by 4 bases; bases with no gene match: 10. The CDR3 length is 16 residues. Germline lookup yields CDR1 LGHDT and CDR2 YNNKEL (reference sequence).

DNA of the CDR3: TGTGCCAGCAGCTTGGATCGGGTTAACTATGGCTACACCTTC. It translates to CASSLDRVNYGYTF. This chain links TRBV11-2 with TRBJ1-2; no reliable D call. Germline lookup yields CDR1 SGHAT and CDR2 FQNNGV. This CDR3 region has 14 residues. V shed 3 bases and J shed 1 base, with 9 bases lying between them.

V usage is TRBV11-2 and J usage is TRBJ2-1; a possible D gene is TRBD2 (6 bases). V was shortened by 6 bases and J by 7 bases, with 16 bases between the two germline ends. Germline assignment: CDR1 SGHAT and CDR2 FQNNGV. The length of the CDR3 is 14 residues. CDR3 nucleotides: TGTGCCAGCAGGACGGGAGTGAGGGAAAATGAGCAGTTCTTC. It specifies CASRTGVRENEQFF.

The chain has TRBV7-2 and TRBJ1-5; 7 bases agree with TRBD1. CDR1 and CDR2 from the germline V gene are SGHTA and FQGNSA. With 5 bases clipped from V and 4 bases from J, the junction kept 8 bases outside the gene matches. This CDR3 is 15 amino acids long. The DNA of the CDR3 is TGTGCCAGCAGCCCCAGACAGGGCCCTAATCAGCCCCAGCATTTT. It is translated as CASSPRQGPNQPQHF.

The chain has TRBV7-9 and TRBJ1-3; tentatively, D is TRBD1 (6 bases). In germline, CDR1 is SEHNR, CDR2 FQNEAQ (reference sequence). The CDR3 runs to 16 residues. Trimming took 2 bases from V and 2 from J, leaving 13 bases between them. CDR3 amino acids: CASSLYLGATGNTIYF. Here the CDR3 DNA reads TGTGCCAGCAGCTTATATCTGGGGGCAACTGGAAACACCATATATTTT. Together with reference TRBV7-9 and TRBJ1-3, the CDR3 gives the full variable domain: DTGVSQNPRHKITKRGQNVTFRCDPISEHNRLYWYRQTLGQGPEFLTYFQNEAQLEKSRLLSDRFSAERPKGSFSTLEIQRTEQGDSAMYLCASSLYLGATGNTIYFGEGSWLTVV.

The chain is built from TRBV2 and TRBJ2-2, with D unclear. Germline V CDR1 and CDR2: SNHLY, FYNNEI. V dropped 2 bases and J dropped 1 base, with 11 bases sitting between them. The CDR3 extends over 16 amino acids. As DNA, the CDR3 is TGTGCCAGCAGTGAAAGCCACCCCCTGAACACCGGGGAGCTGTTTTTT. It translates to CASSESHPLNTGELFF.

This clone was counted only a few times. This sequence joins TRBV14 and TRBJ1-4, with D hard to call. This CDR3 has 14 residues. Germline loops: CDR1 SGHDN, CDR2 FVKESK. V lost 3 bases and J lost 8, with 13 bases in between. CDR3 protein: CASSQGRSYEKLFF. CDR3 nucleotides: TGTGCCAGCAGCCAGGGCAGGTCTTACGAAAAACTGTTTTTT. Full variable domain (outside the CDR3, taken from reference TRBV14 and TRBJ1-4): EAGVTQFPSHSVIEKGQTVTLRCDPISGHDNLYWYRRVMGKEIKFLLHFVKESKQDESGMPNNRFLAERTGGTYSTLKVQPAELEDSGVYFCASSQGRSYEKLFFGSGTQLSVL.

The CDR3: CAISEGAGGPREQYF. The CDR3 bases are TGTGCCATCAGTGAGGGTGCGGGGGGGCCCCGGGAGCAGTACTTC. This rearrangement joins TRBV10-3 to TRBJ2-7, with TRBD2 identical over 9 bases. This CDR3 has 15 amino acids. The ends lost 2 bases at V and 7 bases at J; junction bases unmatched: 9. Per germline, CDR1 ENHRY and CDR2 SYGVKD.

This chain links TRBV9 with TRBJ1-4, with 8 bases matching TRBD1. Trimming took 5 bases from V and 5 from J; bases not matched to a gene: 5. There are 14 residues in the CDR3. Germline assignment: CDR1 SGDLS and CDR2 YYNGEE. The CDR3 is CASRSDRDNEKLFF. CDR3 DNA: TGTGCCAGCAGATCGGACAGGGACAATGAAAAACTGTTTTTT.

This rearrangement joins TRBV28 to TRBJ2-7, with a weak D call TRBD2 (7 bases). The CDR3 has 14 residues. Trimming stripped 1 base from V and 3 bases from J, with 10 bases between. Germline values: CDR1 MDHEN, CDR2 SYDVKM. The CDR3 DNA reads TGTGCCAGCAGTTTATCGGGGGGCGGCTACGAGCAGTACTTC. Protein product: CASSLSGGGYEQYF.

The chain combines TRBV2 with TRBJ1-1; D gene unclear. Trimming took 3 bases from V and 0 from J, leaving 8 bases between them. The V gene's germline CDR1 is SNHLY and CDR2 FYNNEI. CDR3 length: 14 amino acids. The CDR3 sequence is CASSDKAVNTEAFF. DNA of the CDR3: TGTGCCAGCAGTGACAAGGCGGTGAACACTGAAGCTTTCTTT.

J is TRBJ1-2 and V is TRBV7-3; 7 bases align to TRBD1. Germline loops: CDR1 SGHTA, CDR2 FQGTGA. This CDR3 region has 12 residues. After removal of 8 bases from V and 2 bases from J, the junction contained 2 bases not matched to a gene. The chain's CDR3 is CASGDRNYGYTF. In nucleotides, the CDR3 is TGTGCCAGCGGGGACAGAAACTATGGCTACACCTTC.

The chain links TRBV7-8 to TRBJ2-2; 9 positions match TRBD1. The CDR3 length is 15 residues. Germline V gene sequence: CDR1 SGHVS, CDR2 FQNEAQ. After removal of 5 bases from V and 5 bases from J, the junction contained 6 bases not matched to a gene. CDR3: CASSQGQGWTGELFF. In DNA, the CDR3 is TGTGCCAGCAGCCAAGGACAGGGGTGGACCGGGGAGCTGTTTTTT.

V is TRBV27 and J is TRBJ2-7; D may be TRBD2 (5 bases). V lost 5 bases and J 9 bases, leaving 20 bases between the germline ends. The CDR3 spans 14 residues. From germline, CDR1 is MNHEY and CDR2 SMNVEV (reference sequence). CDR3 amino acids: CASSPNPPGRWQYF. For the CDR3, the DNA is TGTGCCAGCAGTCCGAATCCTCCGGGAAGGTGGCAGTACTTC.